Shown below are 26 T cell receptor beta chains from a single sample sequenced in a study of PD-1 blockade in classical Hodgkin lymphoma. The time point denotes: cycle 4 day 1 (C4D1), after about 6 weeks of nivolumab. Every patient experienced relapse after autologous stem cell transplantation, and brentuximab vedotin exposure varied. Thawed PBMCs were the source of CD4+ T cells, purified by magnetic negative selection. Sequencing used immunoSEQ multiplex PCR; TCRdb keeps in-frame clones, though not all of them. The table has 10,000 to 15,000 clones, 88% seen once. Sequences were derived from CD4+ T cells from blood, sampled before the fourth cycle of nivolumab. Every receptor here comes from a human donor with classical Hodgkin lymphoma.

The chain couples TRBV4-1 to TRBJ1-4; 11 nucleotides match TRBD1. Trimming took 4 bases from V and 8 from J; bases not matched to a gene: 18. CDR1 and CDR2 (germline): MGHRA, YSYEKL. The CDR3 sequence is 19 residues long. CDR3 residues: CASSPLTWTGGAIEEKLFF. The CDR3 DNA is TGCGCCAGCAGCCCTTTGACTTGGACAGGGGGCGCAATTGAAGAAAAACTGTTTTTT.

V and J are TRBV7-6 and TRBJ1-4, with TRBD1 as a possible D gene (5 bases). The CDR3 runs to 15 residues. V was trimmed by 2 bases and J by 5 bases, leaving 12 bases between them. CDR1 is SGHVS, CDR2 FNYEAQ, per germline. The chain's CDR3 is CASSLMGLLNEKLFF. CDR3 coding DNA: TGTGCCAGCAGCTTAATGGGACTTCTAAATGAAAAACTGTTTTTT. The full variable domain, rest sourced from reference TRBV7-6 and TRBJ1-4, is GAGVSQSPRYKVTKRGQDVALRCDPISGHVSLYWYRQALGQGPEFLTYFNYEAQQDKSGLPNDRFSAERPEGSISTLTIQRTEQRDSAMYRCASSLMGLLNEKLFFGSGTQLSVL.

The rearrangement joins TRBV5-5 to TRBJ2-5; unclear D gene. V lost 1 base, J lost 5 bases, and 12 bases lay in between. CDR1 SGHKS and CDR2 YYEKEE come from the germline V gene (reference sequence). The CDR3 runs 14 residues. CDR3 loop: CASSLLSAGETQYF. The CDR3 coding sequence is TGTGCCAGCAGCTTGTTGTCAGCCGGGGAGACCCAGTACTTC.

The chain links TRBV27 to TRBJ1-6; the D gene is possibly TRBD1 (5 bases). V dropped 4 bases and J dropped 8 bases, with 12 bases sitting between them. In germline, CDR1 is MNHEY, CDR2 SMNVEV (reference sequence). The CDR3 runs 14 residues. In DNA, the CDR3 is TGTGCCAGCAGTTGGGGGGGAGGAGATTCACCCCTCCACTTT. This gives the protein CASSWGGGDSPLHF.

V is TRBV6-1 and J is TRBJ1-1; D perhaps matches TRBD1 (5 bases). V lost 8 bases to trimming and J lost 0 bases, with 13 bases between them. This CDR3 contains 14 residues. The germline CDR1 and CDR2 sequences are MNHNS and SASEGT. CDR3 loop: CASLRWGLNTEAFF. The CDR3 nucleotides read TGTGCCAGCCTCCGCTGGGGGTTGAACACTGAAGCTTTCTTT.

Only a few counts were recorded for this clone. The gene calls are TRBV11-2 and TRBJ2-6; perhaps TRBD2 as D (6 bases). V was cut by 1 base and J by 2 bases, with 9 bases left in between. Germline assignment: CDR1 SGHAT and CDR2 FQNNGV. The CDR3 contains 16 residues. CDR3 bases: TGTGCCAGCAGCTTAGGGCGGGGAACTGGGGCCAACGTCCTGACTTTC. Translating gives CASSLGRGTGANVLTF. Based on the CDR3 plus reference TRBV11-2 and TRBJ2-6, the full variable domain is EAGVAQSPRYKIIEKRQSVAFWCNPISGHATLYWYQQILGQGPKLLIQFQNNGVVDDSQLPKDRFSAERLKGVDSTLKIQPAKLEDSAVYLCASSLGRGTGANVLTFGAGSRLTVL.

J is TRBJ2-5 and V is TRBV9, with a weak D call TRBD2 (6 bases). V lost 4 bases, J lost 5 bases, and 15 bases lay in between. CDR1 is SGDLS, CDR2 YYNGEE, per germline. The CDR3 loop spans 14 amino acids. Here the CDR3 reads CASSQGGVTETQYF. In nucleotides, the CDR3 is TGTGCCAGCAGCCAGGGAGGTGTAACGGAGACCCAGTACTTC.

This chain's CDR3 is CASSLVGGQVYEQYF. For the CDR3, the DNA is TGTGCCAGCAGCTTAGTAGGGGGCCAAGTCTACGAGCAGTACTTC. This chain joins TRBV7-2 and TRBJ2-7, with TRBD1 identical over 7 bases. The germline gives CDR1 SGHTA, CDR2 FQGNSA. Unmatched junction bases numbered 6, after V lost 1 base and J lost 3 bases. The CDR3 covers 15 residues.

This chain joins TRBV5-1 and TRBJ1-2, with D tentatively TRBD1 (5 bases). There are 14 residues in the CDR3. From germline, CDR1 is SGHRS and CDR2 YFSETQ. V was pared by 0 bases and J by 4 bases, with 10 bases between. The CDR3, as DNA: TGCGCCAGCAGCTTGGATTCGGGGACCTATGGCTACACCTTC. As protein: CASSLDSGTYGYTF. Combining the CDR3 with reference TRBV5-1 and TRBJ1-2 gives the whole variable domain KAGVTQTPRYLIKTRGQQVTLSCSPISGHRSVSWYQQTPGQGLQFLFEYFSETQRNKGNFPGRFSGRQFSNSRSEMNVSTLELGDSALYLCASSLDSGTYGYTFGSGTRLTVV.

The chain carries TRBV5-1 and TRBJ2-5; 10 bases agree with TRBD1. Trimming removed 2 bases from V and 5 bases from J; junction bases left unmatched: 6. The germline gives CDR1 SGHRS, CDR2 YFSETQ. The CDR3 extends over 15 amino acids. The CDR3 here is CASSLFDRGLETQYF. The CDR3 coding sequence is TGCGCCAGCAGCTTATTCGACAGGGGGCTGGAGACCCAGTACTTC.

The V and J genes are TRBV7-9 and TRBJ2-4; D not resolved. The CDR3 sequence is 12 residues long. Germline-derived CDR1 and CDR2 are SEHNR and FQNEAQ (reference sequence). Deletions cut 1 base from V and 7 bases from J, with 5 bases between. The CDR3 DNA is TGTGCCAGCAGCTTAGAAGGGAACATTCAGTACTTC. Encoded protein: CASSLEGNIQYF.

This clone was counted only a few times. V usage is TRBV7-2 and J usage is TRBJ2-7; 7 bases are a match to TRBD1. With 5 bases clipped from V and 2 bases from J, the junction kept 15 bases outside the gene matches. From germline, CDR1 is SGHTA and CDR2 FQGNSA. The length of the CDR3 is 17 residues. The CDR3 DNA is TGTGCCAGCAGCGGCTTCCTCGCGGACAGGCGACCCTACGAGCAGTACTTC. Translation: CASSGFLADRRPYEQYF.

V gene TRBV6-6 combines with J gene TRBJ2-2; D gene unclear. Germline CDR1 reads MNHNY; CDR2 reads SVGAGI (reference sequence). V was cut by 10 bases and J by 0 bases, with 6 bases left in between. There are 12 residues in the CDR3. CDR3 residues: CATWPNTGELFF. CDR3 nucleotides: TGTGCCACCTGGCCGAACACCGGGGAGCTGTTTTTT.

This clone showed up just a few times. V gene TRBV5-1 combines with J gene TRBJ1-4, with 7 bases identical to TRBD1. Germline V gives CDR1 SGHRS, CDR2 YFSETQ. The ends lost 0 bases at V and 7 bases at J; junction bases unmatched: 6. The CDR3 is 15 amino acids. The CDR3 reads CASSLAGDRAEKLFF. The CDR3 nucleotides read TGCGCCAGCAGCTTGGCCGGAGACAGGGCTGAAAAACTGTTTTTT.

This clone was picked up a small number of times. J is TRBJ1-5 and V is TRBV10-3; D call uncertain. Germline CDR1 reads ENHRY; CDR2 reads SYGVKD. V lost 10 bases to trimming and J lost 3 bases, with 10 bases between them. The CDR3 length is 12 residues. The CDR3: CANYSVNQPQHF. CDR3 bases: TGTGCCAATTACAGCGTCAATCAGCCCCAGCATTTT.

This chain joins TRBV13 and TRBJ2-7; D is perhaps TRBD2 (6 bases). The CDR3 covers 16 residues. Germline CDR1 PRHDT, CDR2 FYEKMQ (reference sequence). The V end lost 5 bases, the J end lost 3 bases, and 20 bases lay between the germline ends. The CDR3 bases are TGTGCCAGCAGCCTCCCTGGAGGGGTATTAAGCTACGAGCAGTACTTC. It specifies CASSLPGGVLSYEQYF.

The chain recombines TRBV29-1 with TRBJ2-7; D may be TRBD1 or TRBD2 (5 bases each). Trimming shortened V by 7 bases and J by 0 bases, and 10 bases separated the two germline ends. CDR3 size: 12 residues. The germline CDR1 and CDR2 sequences are SQVTM and ANQGSEA. CDR3 nucleotide sequence: TGCAGCGGGGGACGGAGCTCCTACGAGCAGTACTTC. It codes for CSGGRSSYEQYF.

This chain uses TRBV4-3 with TRBJ1-2; the D is unclear. The V end lost 0 bases, the J end lost 3 bases, and 11 bases lay between the germline ends. CDR1 LGHNA and CDR2 YSLEER come from the germline V gene. The CDR3 totals 15 residues. CDR3 DNA sequence: TGCGCCAGCAGCCAAGACCGGGGTTTTGACTATGGCTACACCTTC. This encodes CASSQDRGFDYGYTF.

CDR3 coding DNA: TGTGCCACCAGCACCCCCCCCCGCGGTCCGATAACCTACGAGCAGTACTTC. Translation gives CATSTPPRGPITYEQYF. This chain connects TRBV15 to TRBJ2-7; D is undetermined. V was clipped by 4 bases and J by 2 bases, with 21 bases between them. The CDR3 runs to 17 residues. Germline CDR1 and CDR2: LNHNV and YYDKDF (reference sequence).

The CDR3 reads CASSFSRENTEAFF. CDR3 nucleotides: TGCGCCAGCAGCTTTTCCAGGGAAAACACTGAAGCTTTCTTT. V is TRBV5-1 and J is TRBJ1-1; TRBD1 might be the D (5 bases). V lost 2 bases, J lost 2 bases, and 10 bases lay in between. This CDR3 has 14 amino acids. Germline V CDR1 and CDR2: SGHRS, YFSETQ. The full variable domain, completed using reference TRBV5-1 and TRBJ1-1, is KAGVTQTPRYLIKTRGQQVTLSCSPISGHRSVSWYQQTPGQGLQFLFEYFSETQRNKGNFPGRFSGRQFSNSRSEMNVSTLELGDSALYLCASSFSRENTEAFFGQGTRLTVV.

The rearrangement uses TRBV10-3 and TRBJ1-2; D is perhaps TRBD1 (6 bases). V lost 5 bases and J 5 bases, leaving 6 bases between the germline ends. Looked up from germline, CDR1 is ENHRY and CDR2 is SYGVKD. The CDR3 is 11 amino acids. The CDR3 sequence: CAISTGYGYTF. The CDR3 coding sequence is TGTGCCATCAGTACAGGGTATGGCTACACCTTC.

The gene calls are TRBV4-1 and TRBJ2-7; D possibly uses TRBD1 or TRBD2 (5 bases each). From germline, CDR1 is MGHRA and CDR2 YSYEKL. Trimming pared 0 bases from V and 9 bases from J, leaving 12 bases between. CDR3 length: 13 residues. The CDR3 DNA reads TGCGCCAGCAGCCAAGACACCCCAGGGAGGCAGTACTTC. As protein: CASSQDTPGRQYF.

The chain employs TRBV30 and TRBJ1-4, with TRBD1 identical over 10 bases. Germline CDR1 is GTSNPN and CDR2 is SVGIG (reference sequence). V lost 5 bases to trimming and J lost 8 bases; unmatched junction nucleotides: 5. CDR3 size: 13 residues. The CDR3 bases are TGTGCCTGGGCCGGACAGGGGGGCGAAAAACTGTTTTTT. Protein sequence: CAWAGQGGEKLFF.

The chain joins TRBV7-2 to TRBJ1-1, with D hard to call. Trimming cost V 2 bases and J 0 bases, with 13 bases left between them. This CDR3 has 16 amino acids. The germline CDR1 and CDR2 sequences are SGHTA and FQGNSA. The CDR3 DNA reads as TGTGCCAGCAGCTTAACCCAAACAGTGATGAACACTGAAGCTTTCTTT. It codes for CASSLTQTVMNTEAFF. Full variable domain (missing parts from reference TRBV7-2 and TRBJ1-1): GAGVSQSPSNKVTEKGKDVELRCDPISGHTALYWYRQSLGQGLEFLIYFQGNSAPDKSGLPSDRFSAERTGGSVSTLTIQRTQQEDSAVYLCASSLTQTVMNTEAFFGQGTRLTVV.

This chain uses TRBV7-9 with TRBJ2-1; 13 nucleotides match TRBD2. V shed 5 bases, J shed 7 bases, and the junction held 5 bases outside the gene matches. CDR3 length: 15 residues. The germline V gene encodes CDR1 SEHNR and CDR2 FQNEAQ (reference sequence). DNA of the CDR3: TGTGCCAGCAGCCTACCGGGACTAGCGGGGAATGAGCAGTTCTTC. Translating gives CASSLPGLAGNEQFF.

The V call is TRBV5-1, the J call TRBJ2-7, with TRBD1 identical over 12 bases. Per germline, CDR1 SGHRS and CDR2 YFSETQ. With V trimmed by 5 bases and J by 4 bases, 4 bases remained unmatched. The CDR3 length is 14 residues. CDR3 amino acids: CASRPGQGAYEQYF. Here the CDR3 DNA reads TGCGCCAGCAGACCGGGACAGGGGGCTTACGAGCAGTACTTC.